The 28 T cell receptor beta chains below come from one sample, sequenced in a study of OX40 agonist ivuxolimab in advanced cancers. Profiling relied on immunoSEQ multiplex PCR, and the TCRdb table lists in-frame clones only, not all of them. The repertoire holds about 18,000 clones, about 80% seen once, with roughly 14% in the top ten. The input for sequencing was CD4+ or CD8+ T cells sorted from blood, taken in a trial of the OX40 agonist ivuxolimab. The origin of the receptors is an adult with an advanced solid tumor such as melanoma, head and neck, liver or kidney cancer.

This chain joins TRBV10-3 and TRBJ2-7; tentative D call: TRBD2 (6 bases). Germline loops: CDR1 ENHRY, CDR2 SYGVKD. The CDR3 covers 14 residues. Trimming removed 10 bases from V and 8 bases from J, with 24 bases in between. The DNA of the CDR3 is TGTGCCACCAACCGAGGGGACTTACCTACACAGCAGTACTTC. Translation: CATNRGDLPTQQYF.

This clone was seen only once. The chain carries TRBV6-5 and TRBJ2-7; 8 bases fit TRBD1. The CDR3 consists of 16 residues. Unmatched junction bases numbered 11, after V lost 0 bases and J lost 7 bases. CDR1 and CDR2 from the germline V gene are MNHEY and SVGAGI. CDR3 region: CASSYSGTGPFREQYF. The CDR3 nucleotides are TGTGCCAGCAGTTACTCAGGGACAGGCCCCTTTCGTGAGCAGTACTTC.

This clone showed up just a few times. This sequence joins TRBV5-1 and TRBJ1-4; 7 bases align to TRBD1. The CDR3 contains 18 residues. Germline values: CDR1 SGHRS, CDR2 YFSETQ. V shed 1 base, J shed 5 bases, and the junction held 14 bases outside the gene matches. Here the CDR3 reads CASSLTGVMEAKNEKLFF. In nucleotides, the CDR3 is TGCGCCAGCAGCTTGACAGGGGTTATGGAGGCGAAGAATGAAAAACTGTTTTTT.

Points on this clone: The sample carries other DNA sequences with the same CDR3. The CDR3 region has the DNA TGCGCCAGCAGCTTGGGACTTGAGCAGTTCTTC. As protein: CASSLGLEQFF. This chain joins TRBV5-1 and TRBJ2-1; D gene uncertain. V was cut by 0 bases and J by 9 bases, with 4 bases left in between. CDR3 length: 11 residues. Germline V lookup: CDR1 SGHRS, CDR2 YFSETQ.

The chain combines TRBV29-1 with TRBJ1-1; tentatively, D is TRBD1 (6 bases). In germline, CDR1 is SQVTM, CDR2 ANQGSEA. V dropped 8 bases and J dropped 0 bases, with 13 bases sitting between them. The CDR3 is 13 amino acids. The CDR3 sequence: CSQSQGMNTEAFF. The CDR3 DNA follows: TGCAGCCAAAGCCAGGGGATGAACACTGAAGCTTTCTTT.

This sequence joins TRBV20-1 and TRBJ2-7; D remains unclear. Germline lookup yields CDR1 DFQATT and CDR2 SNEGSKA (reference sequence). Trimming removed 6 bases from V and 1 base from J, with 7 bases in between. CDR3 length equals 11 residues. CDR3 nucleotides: TGCAGTGCATCCTTATCCTACGAGCAGTACTTC. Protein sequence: CSASLSYEQYF.

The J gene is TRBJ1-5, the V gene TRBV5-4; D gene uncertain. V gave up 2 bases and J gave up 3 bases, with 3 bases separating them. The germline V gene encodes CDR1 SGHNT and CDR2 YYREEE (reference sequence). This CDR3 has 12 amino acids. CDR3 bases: TGTGCCAGCAGCTTCCCCAATCAGCCCCAGCATTTT. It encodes CASSFPNQPQHF.

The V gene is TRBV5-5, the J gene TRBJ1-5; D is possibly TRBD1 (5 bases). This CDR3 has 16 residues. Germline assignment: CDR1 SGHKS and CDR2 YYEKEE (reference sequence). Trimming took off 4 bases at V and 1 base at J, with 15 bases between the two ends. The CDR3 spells CASSNSQGSSNQPQHF. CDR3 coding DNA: TGTGCCAGCAGCAACTCTCAGGGTTCGAGCAATCAGCCCCAGCATTTT.

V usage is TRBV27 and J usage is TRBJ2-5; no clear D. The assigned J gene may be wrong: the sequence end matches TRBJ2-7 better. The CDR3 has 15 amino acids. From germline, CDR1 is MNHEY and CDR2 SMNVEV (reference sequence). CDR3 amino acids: CASSLGSLGVGEQYF. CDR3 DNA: TGTGCCAGCAGTTTAGGTTCCCTTGGAGTTGGCGAGCAGTACTTC.

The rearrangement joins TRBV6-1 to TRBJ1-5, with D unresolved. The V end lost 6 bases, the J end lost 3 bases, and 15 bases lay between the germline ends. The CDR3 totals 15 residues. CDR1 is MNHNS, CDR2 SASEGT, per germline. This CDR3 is CASSVTSGANQPQHF. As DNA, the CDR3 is TGTGCCAGCAGCGTCACTTCAGGAGCCAATCAGCCCCAGCATTTT.

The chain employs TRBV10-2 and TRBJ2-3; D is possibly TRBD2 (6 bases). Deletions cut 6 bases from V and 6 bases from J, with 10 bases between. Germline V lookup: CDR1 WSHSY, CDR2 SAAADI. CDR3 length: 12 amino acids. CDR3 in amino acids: CASSIRGDTQYF. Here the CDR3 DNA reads TGCGCCAGCAGCATCCGGGGGGATACGCAGTATTTT.

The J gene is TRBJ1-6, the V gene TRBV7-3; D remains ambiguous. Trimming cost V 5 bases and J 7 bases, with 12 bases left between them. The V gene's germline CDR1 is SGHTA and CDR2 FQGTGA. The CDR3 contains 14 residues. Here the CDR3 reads CASSHPGRNSPLHF. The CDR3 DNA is TGTGCCAGCAGCCACCCTGGGAGGAATTCACCCCTCCACTTT.

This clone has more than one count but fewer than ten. CDR3 region: CASSLEGGLTEAFF. In nucleotides, the CDR3 is TGTGCCAGCAGCTTAGAGGGGGGGCTAACTGAAGCTTTCTTT. The genes are TRBV7-6 and TRBJ1-1; weak D call: TRBD1 (6 bases). Trimming pared 1 base from V and 5 bases from J, leaving 11 bases between. The CDR3 spans 14 residues. CDR1 and CDR2 (germline): SGHVS, FNYEAQ.

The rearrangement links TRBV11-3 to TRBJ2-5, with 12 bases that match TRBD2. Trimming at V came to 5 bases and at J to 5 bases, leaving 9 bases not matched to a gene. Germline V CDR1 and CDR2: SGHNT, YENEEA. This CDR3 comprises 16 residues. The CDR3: CASSPGLAGPLETQYF. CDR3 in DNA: TGTGCCAGCAGCCCCGGACTAGCGGGACCGTTGGAGACCCAGTACTTC.

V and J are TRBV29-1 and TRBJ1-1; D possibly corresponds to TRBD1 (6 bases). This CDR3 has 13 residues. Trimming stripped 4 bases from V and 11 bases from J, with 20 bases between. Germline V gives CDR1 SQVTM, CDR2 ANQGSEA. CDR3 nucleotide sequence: TGCAGCGTTGCCGGGACAATCCAAGAAACGGCTTTCTTT. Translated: CSVAGTIQETAFF.

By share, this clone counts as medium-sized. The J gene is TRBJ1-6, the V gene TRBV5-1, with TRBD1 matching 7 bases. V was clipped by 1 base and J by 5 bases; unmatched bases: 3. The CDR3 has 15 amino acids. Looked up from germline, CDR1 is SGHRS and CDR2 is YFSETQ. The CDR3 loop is CASSLRTGDNSPLHF. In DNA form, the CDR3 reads TGCGCCAGCAGCTTGAGGACAGGAGATAATTCACCCCTCCACTTT.

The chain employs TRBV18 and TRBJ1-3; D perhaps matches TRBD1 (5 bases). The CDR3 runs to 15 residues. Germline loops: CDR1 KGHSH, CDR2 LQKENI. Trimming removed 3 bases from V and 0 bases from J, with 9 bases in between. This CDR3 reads CASSPSGGSGNTIYF. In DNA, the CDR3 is TGTGCCAGCTCACCCAGCGGGGGCTCTGGAAACACCATATATTTT.

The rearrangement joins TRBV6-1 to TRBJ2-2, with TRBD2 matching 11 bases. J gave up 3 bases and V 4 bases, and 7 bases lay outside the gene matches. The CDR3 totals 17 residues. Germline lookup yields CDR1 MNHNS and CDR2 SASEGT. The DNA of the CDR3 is TGTGCCAGCAGTGTATCTAGCGGGGGGTCGTACACCGGGGAGCTGTTTTTT. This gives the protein CASSVSSGGSYTGELFF.

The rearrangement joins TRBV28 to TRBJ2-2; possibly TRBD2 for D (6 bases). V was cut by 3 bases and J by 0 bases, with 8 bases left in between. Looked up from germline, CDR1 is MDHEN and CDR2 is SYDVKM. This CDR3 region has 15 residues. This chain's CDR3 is CASSLLASNTGELFF. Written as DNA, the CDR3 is TGTGCCAGCAGTTTGCTAGCGTCGAACACCGGGGAGCTGTTTTTT.

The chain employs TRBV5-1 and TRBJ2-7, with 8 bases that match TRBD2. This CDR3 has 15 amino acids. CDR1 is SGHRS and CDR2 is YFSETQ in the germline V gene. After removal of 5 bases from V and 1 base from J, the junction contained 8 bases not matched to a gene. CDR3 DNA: TGCGCCAGCAGATCAAGCGGGGGTTTATCCTACGAGCAGTACTTC. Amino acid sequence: CASRSSGGLSYEQYF.

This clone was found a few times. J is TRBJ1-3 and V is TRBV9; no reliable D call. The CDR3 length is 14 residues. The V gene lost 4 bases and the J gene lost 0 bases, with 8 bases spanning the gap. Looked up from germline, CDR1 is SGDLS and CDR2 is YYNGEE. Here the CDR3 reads CASSHSASGNTIYF. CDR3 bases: TGTGCCAGCAGCCACTCAGCCTCTGGAAACACCATATATTTT. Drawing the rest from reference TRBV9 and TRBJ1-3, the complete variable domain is DSGVTQTPKHLITATGQRVTLRCSPRSGDLSVYWYQQSLDQGLQFLIQYYNGEERAKGNILERFSAQQFPDLHSELNLSSLELGDSALYFCASSHSASGNTIYFGEGSWLTVV.

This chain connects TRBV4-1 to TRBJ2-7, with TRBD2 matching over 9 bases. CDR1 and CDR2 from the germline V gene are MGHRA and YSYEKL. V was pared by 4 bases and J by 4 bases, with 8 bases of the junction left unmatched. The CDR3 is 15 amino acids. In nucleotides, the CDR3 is TGCGCCAGCAGCCTTACGGCGGGAGGGCAATACGAGCAGTACTTC. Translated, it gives CASSLTAGGQYEQYF.

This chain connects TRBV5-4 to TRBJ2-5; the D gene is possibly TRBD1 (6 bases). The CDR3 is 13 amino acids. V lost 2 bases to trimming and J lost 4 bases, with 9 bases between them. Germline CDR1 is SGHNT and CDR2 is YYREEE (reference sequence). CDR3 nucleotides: TGTGCCAGCAGCTTAAGGGGGAGAGAGACCCAGTACTTC. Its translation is CASSLRGRETQYF.

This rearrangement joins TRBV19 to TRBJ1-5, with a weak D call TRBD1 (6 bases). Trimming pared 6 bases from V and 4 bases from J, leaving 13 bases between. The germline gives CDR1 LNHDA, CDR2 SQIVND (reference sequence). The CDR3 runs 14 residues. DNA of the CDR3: TGTGCCAGTAGGGGGACACGGTCAAATCAGCCCCAGCATTTT. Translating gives CASRGTRSNQPQHF.

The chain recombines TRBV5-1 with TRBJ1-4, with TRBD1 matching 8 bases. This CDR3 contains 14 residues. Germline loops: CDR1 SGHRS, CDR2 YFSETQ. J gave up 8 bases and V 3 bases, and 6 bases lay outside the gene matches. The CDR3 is CASSSRQGREKLFF. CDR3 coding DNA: TGCGCCAGCAGCTCCAGACAGGGGAGGGAAAAACTGTTTTTT.

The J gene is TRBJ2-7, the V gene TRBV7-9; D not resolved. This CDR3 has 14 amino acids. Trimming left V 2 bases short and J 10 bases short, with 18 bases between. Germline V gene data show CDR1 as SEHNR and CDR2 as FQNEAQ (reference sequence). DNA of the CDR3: TGTGCCAGCAGCTTACCCCTCGGTTTTGGGGATCAGTACTTC. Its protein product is CASSLPLGFGDQYF.

The CDR3 loop is CASSLGQGYTEAFF. The DNA of the CDR3 is TGCGCCAGCAGCTTGGGACAGGGGTACACTGAAGCTTTCTTT. This chain connects TRBV5-1 to TRBJ1-1, with 8 bases that match TRBD1. The CDR3 is 14 amino acids. Germline V gene data show CDR1 as SGHRS and CDR2 as YFSETQ. Trimming at V came to 0 bases and at J to 3 bases, leaving 1 base not matched to a gene.

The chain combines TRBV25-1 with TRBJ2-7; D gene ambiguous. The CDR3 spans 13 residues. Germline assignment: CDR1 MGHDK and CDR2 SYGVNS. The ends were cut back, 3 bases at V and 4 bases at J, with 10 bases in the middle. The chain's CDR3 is CASSDGVGYEQYF. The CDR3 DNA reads TGTGCCAGCAGTGATGGGGTGGGGTACGAGCAGTACTTC.